This T cell receptor (beta chain) came from a study of OX40 agonist ivuxolimab in advanced cancers. Study conclusions and caveats: Partial responders treated at 0.1-3.0 mg/kg exhibited clonal expansion among the lowest measured.

Concerning this clone: Its specificity is unknown.

Trimming shortened V by 3 bases and J by 1 base, and 12 bases separated the two germline ends. The CDR3 sequence is 15 residues long. CDR1 is SGHTA and CDR2 is FQGNSA in the germline V gene. Method: immunoSEQ multiplex PCR; TCRdb's copy keeps in-frame clones and lacks some. The sample carries around 76,000 clones, 84% recorded once. Sequenced material: CD4+ or CD8+ T cells sorted from blood, taken in a trial of the OX40 agonist ivuxolimab. This receptor was identified in an adult with an advanced solid tumor such as melanoma, head and neck, liver or kidney cancer. The V call is TRBV7-2, the J call TRBJ1-2; D is ambiguous. CDR3 sequence: CASSFIGGSNYGYTF. For the CDR3, the DNA is TGTGCCAGCAGCTTCATTGGTGGCAGTAACTATGGCTACACCTTC.